This TCR beta chain was observed in a study of spatial heterogeneity in lung cancer. This clonotype was recorded at least ten times. Time point denoted: sample taken at primary tumor resection. Around 70 TRACERx patients with early, untreated non-small cell lung cancer donated samples. Whole RNA, which was extracted from tumor, nontumor lung tissue or frozen PBMC, was sequenced without any cell sorting. A unique molecular identifier was carried by every single TCR cDNA molecule. MiXCR was run by TCRdb on the 5' RACE reads, yielding one entry per CDR3 protein. The repertoire holds about 92,000 distinct CDR3 sequences, with approximately 12% as singletons. This clonotype originated in a male donor with early-stage non-small cell lung cancer. Sample: PBMCs, taken at surgery.

DNA of the CDR3: TGTGCCAGCAGTCCGTTGCGGTTCACCGGGGAGCTGTTTTTT. The encoded protein is CASSPLRFTGELFF. The genes are TRBV12-3 or TRBV12-4 and TRBJ2-2, with unresolved D. The CDR3 spans 14 residues. Trimming took 5 bases from V and 4 from J, leaving 11 bases between them.